The present T cell receptor beta chain was sequenced within a study of T-cell memory formation after mild COVID-19 (dated by TCRdb to the early 2020s). In the study overall: Most TCR sequence clusters were specific to one of the two donors. Longitudinal TCRalpha and TCRbeta repertoire sequencing tracked T-cell clones expanding and contracting after mild COVID-19 in two donors. The cohort was made up of two young adult volunteers, one female and one male, who were previously healthy.

There are a few counts of this clonotype. There is no known antigen for this receptor. No much larger clone is present one base from it, and per-base qualities are unavailable. The sequencer listed for this sample is Illumina NovaSeq 6000. cDNA libraries for TCRalpha and TCRbeta were prepared by 5'RACE using constant-segment primers, with sample barcodes and unique molecular identifiers added. RNA was extracted from every sample with Trizol reagent. Library amplification was performed in two PCR steps, and a second sample barcode and Illumina TruSeq adapters were introduced in the second step. The libraries were sequenced on an Illumina NovaSeq using 2 x 150 bp paired-end reads. The authors' pipeline ran thus. The reads were demultiplexed and collapsed into UMI-guided consensus sequences using migec v1.2.7. Using mixcr v2.1.11, UMI consensuses were aligned to TRA and TRB V and J templates and then assembled into clonotypes. A clonotype was counted as expanded or contracted only if both edgeR and NoisET called the change significant, with noise models trained on biological replicates. For edgeR calls, the thresholds were a false discovery rate-adjusted p below 0.01 and a log2 fold-change of 1. As an exploratory analysis of dynamics, max-normalized trajectories of the 1000 most abundant clonotypes were examined by PCA with hierarchical clustering. Separately sequenced CD4+ and CD8+ repertoires were used to assign the CD4 or CD8 phenotype of responding clones. TCRdb itself trimmed the public reads at Q25 with fastp, ran MiXCR and retained productive beta chains. Rows with one shared CDR3 protein collapse into an entry with the most common genes and DNA. The V and J calls and clone size are TCRdb's, not the authors'. For this sample the table gives 100,000 to 130,000 distinct CDR3 sequences, of which over 13% were detected only once. The ten most abundant clones make up about 39% of the sample.

The full study reports these points: Contracting CD4+ clones were found mainly in CM and EM memory subsets, while CD8+ clones were enriched in EMRA. SARS-CoV-2 specificity was not confirmed for the second-wave clones peaking on day 37. Clones contracting from day 15 to 85 had balanced CD4/CD8 phenotypes, while a second wave expanding from day 15 to 37 was biased towards CD4+. Only two mild cases were covered by the study, and larger cohorts that include severe cases with pre-infection samples were considered necessary. Some responding clones were detected in pre-infection memory, suggesting pre-existing cross-reactive memory T cells joined the SARS-CoV-2 response.

Ficoll-Paque density gradient centrifugation was used to isolate PBMCs. This TCR was recovered from a man younger than 35 who had mild COVID-19 (a few samples of this study predate the infection). The sample titles of this study are shuffled in the database, so cell type and time point are left out; the donor was told from shared clones. The sequencing input was PBMCs or a T cell subset sorted from them (not recorded which).

The DNA sequence reads TGCGCCAGCAGCCCTCGGGACTCAGGAAGAGGTGGCTACACCTTC. This gives the protein CASSPRDSGRGGYTF. The chain links TRBV4-1 with TRBJ1-2; perhaps TRBD1 is the D gene, with 5 bases matching. The CDR3 sequence holds 15 residues, the cysteine and phenylalanine included. The CDR3 DNA has 45 bases and is translated from base 1. CDR1 MGHRA and CDR2 YSYEKL are derived from the germline V gene. The V and J ends are trimmed by 4 bases and 7 bases, leaving 19 bases between them.